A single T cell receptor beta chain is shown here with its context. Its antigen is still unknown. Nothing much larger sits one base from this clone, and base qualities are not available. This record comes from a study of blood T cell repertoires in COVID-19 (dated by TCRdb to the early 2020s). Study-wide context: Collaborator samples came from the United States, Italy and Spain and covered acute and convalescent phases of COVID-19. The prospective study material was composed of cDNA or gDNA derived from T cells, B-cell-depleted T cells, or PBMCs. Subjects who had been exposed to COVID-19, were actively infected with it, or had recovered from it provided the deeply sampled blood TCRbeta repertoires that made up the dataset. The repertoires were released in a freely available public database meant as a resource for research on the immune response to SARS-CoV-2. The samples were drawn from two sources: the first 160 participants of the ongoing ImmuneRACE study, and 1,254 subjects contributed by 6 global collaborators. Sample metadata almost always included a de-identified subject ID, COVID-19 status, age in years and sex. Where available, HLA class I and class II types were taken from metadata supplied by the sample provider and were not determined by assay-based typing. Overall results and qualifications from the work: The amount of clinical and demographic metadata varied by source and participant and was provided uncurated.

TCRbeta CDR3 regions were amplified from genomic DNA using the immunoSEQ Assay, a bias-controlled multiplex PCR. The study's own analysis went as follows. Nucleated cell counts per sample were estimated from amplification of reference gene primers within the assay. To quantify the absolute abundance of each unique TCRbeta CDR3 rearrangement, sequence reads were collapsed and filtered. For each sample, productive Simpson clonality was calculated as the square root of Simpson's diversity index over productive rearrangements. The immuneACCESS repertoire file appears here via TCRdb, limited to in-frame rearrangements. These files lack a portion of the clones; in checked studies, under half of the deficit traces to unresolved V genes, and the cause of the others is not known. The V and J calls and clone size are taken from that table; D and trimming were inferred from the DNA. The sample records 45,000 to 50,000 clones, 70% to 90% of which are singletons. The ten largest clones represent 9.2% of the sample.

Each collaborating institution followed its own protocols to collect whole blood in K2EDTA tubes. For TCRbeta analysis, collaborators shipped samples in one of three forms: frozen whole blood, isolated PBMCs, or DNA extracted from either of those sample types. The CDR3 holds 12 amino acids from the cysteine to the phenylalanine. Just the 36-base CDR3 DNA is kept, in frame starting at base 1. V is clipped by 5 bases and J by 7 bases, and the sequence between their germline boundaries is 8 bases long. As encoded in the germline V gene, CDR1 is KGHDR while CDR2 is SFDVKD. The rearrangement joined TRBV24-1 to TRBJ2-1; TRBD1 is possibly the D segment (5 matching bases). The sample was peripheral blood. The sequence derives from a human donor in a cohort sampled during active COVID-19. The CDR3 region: CATSGGGNEQFF. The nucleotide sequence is TGTGCCACCAGTGGGGGCGGTAATGAGCAGTTCTTC.